The source of this TCR beta chain is a study of blood T cell repertoires in COVID-19. Study at large: There were acute and convalescent COVID-19 samples, and they came from the United States, Italy and Spain. T cells, B-cell-depleted T cells, or PBMCs supplied cDNA or gDNA.

TCRdb keeps only in-frame clones here, not all; method: immunoSEQ multiplex PCR. The data hold around 180,000 clones, with about nine tenths observed a single time. The receptor's source is a man between 65 and 85 years old with active or convalescent COVID-19. The sequenced sample consisted of peripheral blood.

DNA for the CDR3: TGTGCCAGCAGCTCCTCCGGTGACAGGGGGATTTCACCCCTCCACTTT. Its translation: CASSSSGDRGISPLHF. The J gene is TRBJ1-6, the V gene TRBV7-2; 9 bases agree with TRBD1. With V trimmed by 4 bases and J by 9 bases, 10 bases remained unmatched. Germline V gives CDR1 SGHTA, CDR2 FQGNSA. This CDR3 comprises 16 residues. The variable domain in full, completed from reference TRBV7-2 and TRBJ1-6, reads GAGVSQSPSNKVTEKGKDVELRCDPISGHTALYWYRQSLGQGLEFLIYFQGNSAPDKSGLPSDRFSAERTGGSVSTLTIQRTQQEDSAVYLCASSSSGDRGISPLHFGNGTRLTVT.